Sequencing of this T cell receptor beta chain was carried out in a study of T cells after yellow fever vaccination. General study findings and limits: Weaker, the secondary response peaked sooner, at day 5 versus 15. Contamination of FACS-sorted repertoires by abundant clonotypes from the bulk population could occur.

Germline V gene sequence: CDR1 SEHNR, CDR2 FQNEAQ (reference sequence). The CDR3 runs 12 residues. The germline V and J ends were trimmed by 10 bases and 4 bases, with 12 bases remaining between them. Conversion of TCR transcripts into cDNA relied on 5'RACE template switching, which added a universal primer site and UMIs. MiXCR was run by TCRdb on the 5' RACE reads, yielding one entry per CDR3 protein. The sample includes about 96,000 distinct CDR3 sequences, about 8.8% of them seen just once. This sample comprised CD8+ T cells not binding an NS4B(214-222) dextramer, sorted from PBMCs, obtained more than 13 days after the first yellow fever vaccination. The rearrangement links TRBV7-9 to TRBJ2-3; D gene uncertain. This receptor was obtained from a man between 18 and 29 years old who received the YFV17D yellow fever vaccine. The CDR3 region has the DNA TGTGCCACCCCGACTTACCCAGATACGCAGTATTTT. Protein sequence: CATPTYPDTQYF.